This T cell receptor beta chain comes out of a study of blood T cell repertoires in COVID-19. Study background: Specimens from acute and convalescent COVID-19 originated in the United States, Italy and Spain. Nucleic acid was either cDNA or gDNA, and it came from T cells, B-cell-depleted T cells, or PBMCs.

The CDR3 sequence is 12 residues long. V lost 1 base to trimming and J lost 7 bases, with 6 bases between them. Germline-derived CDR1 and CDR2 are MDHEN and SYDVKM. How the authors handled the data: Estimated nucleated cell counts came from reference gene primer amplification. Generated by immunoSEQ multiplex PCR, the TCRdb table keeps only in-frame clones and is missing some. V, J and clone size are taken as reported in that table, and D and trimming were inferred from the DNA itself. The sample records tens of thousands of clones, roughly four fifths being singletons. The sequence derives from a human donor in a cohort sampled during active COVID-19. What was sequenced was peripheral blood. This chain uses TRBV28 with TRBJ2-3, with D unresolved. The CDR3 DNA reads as TGTGCCAGCAGTTTATCCCTTAATACGCAGTATTTT. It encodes CASSLSLNTQYF. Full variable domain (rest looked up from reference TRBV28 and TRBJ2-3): DVKVTQSSRYLVKRTGEKVFLECVQDMDHENMFWYRQDPGLGLRLIYFSYDVKMKEKGDIPEGYSVSREKKERFSLILESASTNQTSMYLCASSLSLNTQYFGPGTRLTVL.